Listed below are T cell receptor beta chains from one sample, sequenced in a study of blood T cell repertoires in COVID-19. TCRdb keeps only in-frame clones here, not all; method: immunoSEQ multiplex PCR. The sample gives roughly 450,000 clones, about nine tenths of which show up once; about 0.63% is in the top ten. The sample was PBMCs or T cells enriched from blood (not recorded which). The receptors shown here come from a man between 18 and 29 years old who had recovered from COVID-19. The CDR3 runs from the conserved cysteine through the conserved F or W. D genes are given only for firm matches. The size field is filled for only some rows; it gives once, few, many or a size class.

clone_size	v_call	d_call	j_call	cdr3_aa	cdr3_nt
.	TRBV5-1	.	TRBJ1-1	CASSSGQRLEAFF	TGCGCCAGCAGCTCCGGACAGCGACTTGAAGCTTTCTTT
.	TRBV7-9	.	TRBJ1-5	CASSPGNQPQHF	TGTGCCAGCAGCCCGGGCAATCAGCCCCAGCATTTT
.	TRBV6-5	.	TRBJ1-2	CASRFDTADGYTF	TGTGCCAGCAGATTCGACACCGCAGATGGCTACACCTTC
.	TRBV19	TRBD1	TRBJ1-2	CASSRGTGLLRGNYGYTF	TGTGCCAGTAGTAGAGGGACAGGGTTATTGAGGGGGAACTATGGCTACACCTTC
once	TRBV14	.	TRBJ2-2	CASSQQGTGELFF	TGTGCCAGCAGCCAACAGGGGACCGGGGAGCTGTTTTTT
.	TRBV14	.	TRBJ2-1	CASSQDLLDEQFF	TGTGCCAGCAGCCAAGACCTCCTAGATGAGCAGTTCTTC
.	TRBV7-9	.	TRBJ1-6	CASSPLTGVNSPLHF	TGTGCCAGCAGCCCCCTGACAGGCGTCAATTCACCCCTCCACTTT
once	TRBV3-1/TRBV3-2	.	TRBJ1-2	CASSQDLPYGYTF	TGTGCCAGCAGCCAAGATCTTCCCTATGGCTACACCTTC
.	TRBV5-5	TRBD1	TRBJ2-7	CASSHPGQGVYEQYF	TGTGCCAGCAGTCATCCGGGACAGGGGGTCTACGAGCAGTACTTC
.	TRBV20-1	.	TRBJ1-3	CSARIAPTIYF	TGCAGTGCTAGAATCGCGCCCACCATATATTTT
.	TRBV5-1	.	TRBJ2-1	CASSKTGNYNEQFF	TGCGCCAGCAGCAAGACAGGTAACTACAATGAGCAGTTCTTC
.	TRBV9	.	TRBJ2-1	CASSANPTRLTYNEQFF	TGTGCCAGCAGCGCGAACCCAACTAGGTTGACCTACAATGAGCAGTTCTTC
.	TRBV19	.	TRBJ1-1	CASSIQAPSLATEAFF	TGTGCCAGTAGTATTCAGGCTCCCTCATTGGCCACTGAAGCTTTCTTT
.	TRBV11-2	TRBD2	TRBJ2-7	CASSGSGSLYEQYF	TGTGCCAGCAGCGGTAGCGGGAGTCTTTACGAGCAGTACTTC
.	TRBV5-1	.	TRBJ1-2	CASSLEDEIGAYGYTF	TGCGCCAGCAGCTTGGAGGACGAAATAGGGGCCTATGGCTACACCTTC
.	TRBV5-5	TRBD1	TRBJ2-2	CASSQGQGAPTGELFF	TGTGCCAGCAGCCAGGGACAGGGGGCGCCCACCGGGGAGCTGTTTTTT
.	TRBV5-1	.	TRBJ2-5	CASSLALRGREETQYF	TGCGCCAGCAGCTTGGCTCTGCGGGGCCGTGAAGAGACCCAGTACTTC
.	TRBV10-3	TRBD2	TRBJ2-1	CATCPGGGNEQFF	TGTGCCACCTGTCCCGGGGGGGGCAATGAGCAGTTCTTC
.	TRBV5-4	.	TRBJ1-1	CASSSPRGITEAFF	TGTGCCAGCAGCTCCCCCCGGGGGATCACTGAAGCTTTCTTT
.	TRBV6-2/TRBV6-3	.	TRBJ2-2	CASSRRANTGELFF	TGTGCCAGCAGTCGCAGGGCGAACACCGGGGAGCTGTTTTTT
.	TRBV19	.	TRBJ2-7	CASSVQGGYEQYF	TGTGCCAGTAGTGTTCAGGGTGGGTACGAGCAGTACTTC
.	TRBV27	.	TRBJ1-2	CASSLSVSGAFFGYTF	TGTGCCAGCAGTTTATCGGTCTCAGGGGCGTTTTTTGGCTACACCTTC
.	TRBV3-1/TRBV3-2	.	TRBJ1-3	CASSQVWELGNTIYF	TGTGCCAGCAGCCAAGTGTGGGAACTAGGGAACACCATATATTTT
.	TRBV3-1/TRBV3-2	.	TRBJ1-3	CASSQDRVSGNTIYF	TGTGCCAGCAGCCAAGATCGCGTCTCTGGAAACACCATATATTTT
.	TRBV5-4	TRBD1	TRBJ2-7	CASSLSGTGFFEQYF	TGTGCCAGCAGCTTGTCTGGGACAGGCTTTTTCGAGCAGTACTTC
once	TRBV16	.	TRBJ1-1	CASSQQNMNTEAFF	TGTGCCAGCAGCCAGCAGAACATGAACACTGAAGCTTTCTTT
.	TRBV2	TRBD1	TRBJ1-4	CASVGQGAINEKLFF	TGTGCCAGCGTGGGACAGGGAGCGATTAATGAAAAACTGTTTTTT
few	TRBV27	TRBD1	TRBJ1-1	CASRPTYGTGVTNTEAFF	TGTGCCAGCAGGCCCACCTACGGGACAGGGGTTACGAACACTGAAGCTTTCTTT
many	TRBV27	TRBD1	TRBJ2-7	CASSLYRGPYEQYF	TGTGCCAGCAGTTTATACAGGGGTCCCTACGAGCAGTACTTC
.	TRBV6-5	.	TRBJ1-3	CASTRQGWDTIYF	TGTGCCAGCACGCGGCAGGGGTGGGACACCATATATTTT
.	TRBV9	TRBD1	TRBJ2-7	CASSVDPQGAYEQYF	TGTGCCAGCAGCGTAGACCCGCAGGGGGCCTACGAGCAGTACTTC
.	TRBV13	TRBD1	TRBJ2-3	CASSSSYRGRADTQYF	TGTGCCAGCAGCTCCTCCTACAGGGGGCGCGCAGATACGCAGTATTTT
.	TRBV7-6	TRBD1	TRBJ2-1	CASSLFQGAQNEQFF	TGTGCCAGCAGCTTATTTCAGGGGGCGCAGAATGAGCAGTTCTTC
.	TRBV6-1	.	TRBJ2-7	CASSERHGSYEQYF	TGTGCCAGCAGTGAACGACATGGCTCCTACGAGCAGTACTTC
.	TRBV19	.	TRBJ2-2	CASSTRQRELFF	TGTGCCAGTAGTACCCGACAGCGGGAGCTGTTTTTT
.	TRBV15	.	TRBJ1-2	CATSRQNINYGYTF	TGTGCCACCAGCAGACAGAATATTAACTATGGCTACACCTTC
.	TRBV3-1/TRBV3-2	.	TRBJ1-2	CASSQDPNNYGYTF	TGTGCCAGCAGCCAAGATCCCAATAACTATGGCTACACCTTC
.	TRBV7-2	TRBD1	TRBJ1-3	CASSPTTGRSNTIYF	TGTGCCAGCAGCCCGACGACAGGGCGTTCAAACACCATATATTTT
.	TRBV10-2	.	TRBJ1-2	CASRETGTNYGYTF	TGCGCCAGCAGGGAGACAGGAACTAACTATGGCTACACCTTC
.	TRBV5-6	.	TRBJ2-7	CASSSLTKPSYEQYF	TGTGCCAGCAGCTCTCTAACTAAGCCCTCCTACGAGCAGTACTTC
.	TRBV6-5	.	TRBJ1-2	CASKDTIYGYTF	TGTGCCAGCAAGGACACAATCTATGGCTACACCTTC
few	TRBV6-5	TRBD1	TRBJ1-5	CASSRTGTDQPQHF	TGTGCCAGCAGCCGGACAGGGACCGATCAGCCCCAGCATTTT
.	TRBV9	.	TRBJ2-1	CASSARGSVVDEQFF	TGTGCCAGCAGCGCCCGGGGATCGGTAGTGGATGAGCAGTTCTTC
.	TRBV5-4	.	TRBJ1-3	CASSLPGRNTIYF	TGTGCCAGCAGCTTGCCAGGGAGGAACACCATATATTTT
.	TRBV6-5	TRBD2	TRBJ2-1	CASALAGLSYNEQFF	TGTGCCAGCGCATTAGCGGGGCTCTCCTACAATGAGCAGTTCTTC
.	TRBV7-2	.	TRBJ1-2	CASSSGIVYGYTF	TGTGCCAGCAGCTCAGGGATAGTATATGGCTACACCTTC
many	TRBV11-1	TRBD1	TRBJ1-1	CASSSIDRGLAEAFF	TGTGCCAGCAGCTCAATAGACAGGGGGCTGGCTGAAGCTTTCTTT
.	TRBV11-2	TRBD1	TRBJ2-7	CASSFQGAGEQYF	TGTGCCAGCAGCTTTCAGGGGGCGGGCGAGCAGTACTTC